This T cell receptor beta chain was recorded in a study of blood T cell repertoires in COVID-19. This CDR3 contains 13 residues. Germline values: CDR1 SGHTS, CDR2 YDEGEE. The V and J ends lost 4 bases and 1 base respectively, with 8 bases between them. Some clones are missing from TCRdb's copy, which holds only in-frame ones; the method was immunoSEQ multiplex PCR. The table lists some 240,000 clones, roughly nine tenths of them singletons. The sample holds one count of this clone. V usage is TRBV5-8 and J usage is TRBJ1-1; D perhaps matches TRBD1 (5 bases). Sequenced material: peripheral blood. The sequence derives from a man aged 55-75 years who had recovered from COVID-19. The CDR3 nucleotides are TGTGCCAGCAGCCGTGACAGGAACACTGAAGCTTTCTTT. This codes for CASSRDRNTEAFF.